The rows below give T cell receptor beta chains drawn from one sample of a study of shared clonotypes between healthy human individuals. Method: immunoSEQ multiplex PCR; TCRdb's copy keeps in-frame clones and lacks some. The sample gives roughly 450,000 clones, 79% of which show up once; 13% is in the top ten. The sample comprised PBMCs. The source is a woman aged 40 to 50 in good health. Some clones in this sample may be carry-over from other donors' samples. Each CDR3 is given with its conserved first and last residue. The D gene is left open where the match is weak. Size values are once, few and many counts, or a class for expanded clones, and some rows have none.

V gene: TRBV7-2; J gene: TRBJ2-5; D gene: TRBD1; clone size: once; CDR3 DNA: TGTGCCAGCAGCTTAGCCAGGACAGGGGGCCAAGAGACCCAGTACTTC; CDR3 protein: CASSLARTGGQETQYF
V gene: TRBV21-1; J gene: TRBJ1-4; D gene: -; clone size: -; CDR3 DNA: TGTGCCAGCAGCAAAGAGAGGGGGACAGGGGCCCTAATCGATGAAAAACTGTTTTTT; CDR3 protein: CASSKERGTGALIDEKLFF
V gene: TRBV4-3; J gene: TRBJ2-1; D gene: TRBD1; clone size: -; CDR3 DNA: TGCGCCAGCAGCCAAGACCTACCTTCCGGGACAGGGGCTTATGAGCAGTTCTTC; CDR3 protein: CASSQDLPSGTGAYEQFF
V gene: TRBV10-3; J gene: TRBJ2-6; D gene: -; clone size: -; CDR3 DNA: TGTGCCATCAGTGACCACAGGGGACTTAGCTCTGGGGCCAACGTCCTGACTTTC; CDR3 protein: CAISDHRGLSSGANVLTF
V gene: TRBV6-6; J gene: TRBJ2-2; D gene: -; clone size: once; CDR3 DNA: TGTGCCAGCAGTTCGCTAGTCGCCGGGGAGCTGTTTTTT; CDR3 protein: CASSSLVAGELFF
V gene: TRBV11-2; J gene: TRBJ2-7; D gene: TRBD2; clone size: -; CDR3 DNA: TGTGCCAGCAGCTTCCGACTAGCGGTCGGGGAGCAGTACTTC; CDR3 protein: CASSFRLAVGEQYF
V gene: TRBV6-1; J gene: TRBJ2-7; D gene: -; clone size: -; CDR3 DNA: TGTGCCAGCAGTGTCACCGGGAACTCCTACGAGCAGTACTTC; CDR3 protein: CASSVTGNSYEQYF
V gene: TRBV6-5; J gene: TRBJ1-1; D gene: -; clone size: few; CDR3 DNA: TGTGCCAGCCATCGGGGTTTGATGTTCTTCACTGAAGCTTTCTTT; CDR3 protein: CASHRGLMFFTEAFF
V gene: TRBV19; J gene: TRBJ2-5; D gene: TRBD2; clone size: -; CDR3 DNA: TGTGCCAGTAGCCCAATGGCGGGAGGGGGAGAGACCCAGTACTTC; CDR3 protein: CASSPMAGGGETQYF
V gene: TRBV7-2; J gene: TRBJ2-5; D gene: -; clone size: -; CDR3 DNA: TGTGCCAGCAGTTACATGGGGCCCGGGCGGACCCAGTACTTC; CDR3 protein: CASSYMGPGRTQYF
V gene: TRBV19; J gene: TRBJ1-6; D gene: -; clone size: once; CDR3 DNA: TGTGCCGCACGCTCGCAGATGAGCTACAATTCACCCCTCCACTTT; CDR3 protein: CAARSQMSYNSPLHF
V gene: TRBV4-3; J gene: TRBJ1-2; D gene: TRBD1; clone size: -; CDR3 DNA: TGCGCCAGCAGCCAGGGGATTCCAAGGGACAGCCTAAAGTGCACCTTC; CDR3 protein: CASSQGIPRDSLKCTF
V gene: TRBV18; J gene: TRBJ1-2; D gene: -; clone size: -; CDR3 DNA: TGTGCCAGCTCCTTAGACAGTAACTATGGCTACACCTTC; CDR3 protein: CASSLDSNYGYTF
V gene: TRBV7-2; J gene: TRBJ2-1; D gene: TRBD2; clone size: -; CDR3 DNA: TGTGCCGGGGGGACTAGCAGACGGAATGAGCAGTTCTTC; CDR3 protein: CAGGTSRRNEQFF
V gene: TRBV6-5; J gene: TRBJ2-1; D gene: -; clone size: -; CDR3 DNA: TGTGCCAGCCGCAAAGCCAAGAGGATCTACAATGAGCAGTTCTTC; CDR3 protein: CASRKAKRIYNEQFF
V gene: TRBV20-1; J gene: TRBJ2-1; D gene: -; clone size: -; CDR3 DNA: TGCAGTGCTAGGTTTGAGAATGAGCAGTTCTTC; CDR3 protein: CSARFENEQFF
V gene: TRBV5-4; J gene: TRBJ1-2; D gene: -; clone size: few; CDR3 DNA: TGTGCCAGCAGCTTGGACAGTCCACTTAACTATGGCTACACCTTC; CDR3 protein: CASSLDSPLNYGYTF
V gene: TRBV28; J gene: TRBJ2-7; D gene: -; clone size: -; CDR3 DNA: TGTGCCAGCAGTTCTCCATACGAGCAGTACTTC; CDR3 protein: CASSSPYEQYF
V gene: TRBV6-5; J gene: TRBJ2-1; D gene: -; clone size: -; CDR3 DNA: TGTGCCAGCAGTCCAACGACCGGGAGTGAGCAGTTCTTC; CDR3 protein: CASSPTTGSEQFF
V gene: TRBV10-3; J gene: TRBJ1-1; D gene: TRBD1; clone size: -; CDR3 DNA: TGTGCCATCAGGGACAGGGGCACTGAAGCTTTCTTT; CDR3 protein: CAIRDRGTEAFF
V gene: TRBV28; J gene: TRBJ2-3; D gene: TRBD2; clone size: -; CDR3 DNA: TGTGCCAGCAGCCCTCGGGGGGGGATCACAGATACGCAGTATTTT; CDR3 protein: CASSPRGGITDTQYF
V gene: TRBV30; J gene: TRBJ2-5; D gene: TRBD1; clone size: -; CDR3 DNA: TGTGCCTGGAACAGGGGCCTGGGGGAGACCCAGTACTTC; CDR3 protein: CAWNRGLGETQYF
V gene: TRBV4-2; J gene: TRBJ2-2; D gene: TRBD2; clone size: -; CDR3 DNA: TGTGCCAGCAGCCAAGGGATAGCGGGAGGCACCGGGGAGCTGTTTTTT; CDR3 protein: CASSQGIAGGTGELFF
V gene: TRBV18; J gene: TRBJ1-1; D gene: -; clone size: few; CDR3 DNA: TGTGCCAGCTCACCCGGGACGGTTGAAGCTTTCTTT; CDR3 protein: CASSPGTVEAFF